This T cell receptor beta chain was observed in a study of blood T cell repertoires in COVID-19. Study-wide background: Spain, Italy and the United States supplied samples that represented acute and convalescent COVID-19.

The table came from immunoSEQ multiplex PCR; TCRdb's copy has only in-frame clones and leaves some out. This table has more than 200,000 clones, about nine tenths appearing once. CDR1 SGDLS and CDR2 YYNGEE come from the germline V gene. This CDR3 is 18 amino acids long. Trimming at V came to 4 bases and at J to 0 bases, leaving 11 bases not matched to a gene. This sequence joins TRBV9 and TRBJ2-7; TRBD2 agrees at 12 bases. Sequencing input: PBMCs or T cells enriched from blood (not recorded which). The receptor's source is a man aged 40-49 years who had recovered from COVID-19. The CDR3 bases are TGTGCCAGCAGCCCGAGGGGACTAGCGGGCTCTTACTCCTACGAGCAGTACTTC. Encoded protein: CASSPRGLAGSYSYEQYF.